This T cell receptor (beta chain) appears in the sequencing data of a study of blood T cell repertoires in COVID-19. Overall study: Acute and convalescent COVID-19 samples came from the United States, Italy and Spain. PBMCs, B-cell-depleted T cells, or T cells provided the cDNA or gDNA that made up the material.

Data came from immunoSEQ multiplex PCR; TCRdb stores just in-frame clones and leaves some out. The sample lists 250,000 to 350,000 clones; roughly 88% were seen once. The CDR3 sequence is 18 residues long. Germline V gene lookup returns CDR1 SGHRS and CDR2 YFSETQ. V gave up 3 bases and J gave up 2 bases, with 23 bases separating them. This sequence was found in a woman between 45 and 65 years old with active or convalescent COVID-19. The gene calls are TRBV5-1 and TRBJ2-5; a weak D match, TRBD2 (5 bases). Sample: peripheral blood. This CDR3 reads CASSSPSGRRAGQETQYF. CDR3 nucleotide sequence: TGCGCCAGCAGCTCCCCATCGGGGAGAAGGGCAGGACAAGAGACCCAGTACTTC.